Below, 13 T cell receptor beta chains from the same sample are listed, as sequenced in a study of blood T cell repertoires in COVID-19. The data were produced by immunoSEQ multiplex PCR, yet TCRdb's version contains in-frame clones alone and is incomplete. The profile shows around 180,000 clones, more than 80% of them singletons. Sequencing used peripheral blood. The origin of the receptors is a human donor in a cohort sampled during active COVID-19.

The chain employs TRBV13 and TRBJ2-3, with 9 nucleotides matching TRBD2. The CDR3 consists of 18 residues. V shed 5 bases and J 0 bases; nucleotides not matched to a gene: 12. The germline CDR1 and CDR2 sequences are PRHDT and FYEKMQ (reference sequence). The CDR3 is CASSTTGRGGASTDTQYF. The DNA of the CDR3 is TGTGCCAGCAGCACTACGGGCCGCGGGGGGGCGAGCACAGATACGCAGTATTTT. Using reference TRBV13 and TRBJ2-3 for the parts outside the CDR3, the full variable domain is AAGVIQSPRHLIKEKRETATLKCYPIPRHDTVYWYQQGPGQDPQFLISFYEKMQSDKGSIPDRFSAQQFSDYHSELNMSSLELGDSALYFCASSTTGRGGASTDTQYFGPGTRLTVL.

The V call is TRBV2, the J call TRBJ2-3; a weak D match, TRBD2 (6 bases). The germline V gene has CDR1 SNHLY and CDR2 FYNNEI. The CDR3 is 14 amino acids. The ends were cut back, 4 bases at V and 2 bases at J, with 10 bases in the middle. As DNA, the CDR3 is TGTGCCAGCAGTGTGATAGCGGACACAGATACGCAGTATTTT. Protein: CASSVIADTDTQYF.

V gene TRBV3-1 (or the pseudogene TRBV3-2) combines with J gene TRBJ1-3; 7 nucleotides match TRBD1. The CDR3 has 17 residues. From germline, CDR1 is LGHDT and CDR2 YNNKEL (reference sequence). V was pared by 3 bases and J by 1 base, with 9 bases of the junction left unmatched. CDR3 amino acids: CASSHDLDRASGNTIYF. In DNA, the CDR3 is TGTGCCAGCAGCCATGACCTTGACAGGGCTTCTGGAAACACCATATATTTT.

This clone was seen more than once but under ten times. The V gene is TRBV4-2, the J gene TRBJ1-6; TRBD1 might be the D (6 bases). V was cut by 5 bases and J by 9 bases, with 11 bases left in between. Germline CDR1 is LGHNA and CDR2 is YNFKEQ. The CDR3 is 13 residues long. The CDR3 DNA sequence: TGTGCCAGCAGCTCCAGGGGTGGTTCACCCCTCCACTTT. Translated: CASSSRGGSPLHF.

The chain recombines TRBV11-2 with TRBJ2-7; 7 bases are shared with TRBD1. The CDR3 has 14 residues. In germline, CDR1 is SGHAT, CDR2 FQNNGV. The V and J ends lost 5 bases and 4 bases, in that order; junction bases with no gene match: 8. This CDR3 reads CASSRQGSPYEQYF. CDR3 DNA: TGTGCCAGCAGCCGACAGGGCTCCCCTTACGAGCAGTACTTC.

This chain's CDR3 is CASSLTSSSIDFYNEQFF. DNA for the CDR3: TGTGCCAGCAGCTTGACGTCTTCCTCCATTGACTTTTACAATGAGCAGTTCTTC. The rearrangement uses TRBV5-6 and TRBJ2-1, with D unclear. The CDR3 consists of 18 residues. The germline gives CDR1 SGHDT, CDR2 YYEEEE. The V end lost 1 base, the J end lost 4 bases, and 21 bases lay between the germline ends.

As concerns this clone: The identical CDR3 is also encoded by other nucleotide sequences in the sample. The chain is built from TRBV12-3 or TRBV12-4 and TRBJ2-7; D is ambiguous. This CDR3 comprises 11 residues. Trimming stripped 3 bases from V and 4 bases from J, with 4 bases between. Here the CDR3 reads CASSFGYEQYF. The CDR3, as DNA: TGTGCCAGCAGTTTCGGTTACGAGCAGTACTTC.

V gene TRBV21-1 combines with J gene TRBJ2-1; the DNA was not compared with TRBD2, the D call given in the table. TRBV21-1 is described as a pseudogene. CDR3 size: 14 residues. The CDR3 is CAAPRLRTYNEQFF. In DNA form, the CDR3 reads TGTGCCGCCCCACGACTGAGAACCTACAATGAGCAGTTCTTC.

This clone was observed a single time. CDR3 coding DNA: TGTGCCAGCAGCCCCGGGAGGGGGTACAATGAGCAGTTCTTC. Translation: CASSPGRGYNEQFF. The rearrangement joins TRBV11-1 to TRBJ2-1; 8 nucleotides match TRBD2. After removal of 5 bases from V and 4 bases from J, the junction contained 4 bases not matched to a gene. Germline-derived CDR1 and CDR2 are SGHAT and FQDESV (reference sequence). The CDR3 runs 14 residues.

This sequence joins TRBV18 and TRBJ1-4, with 7 nucleotides matching TRBD1. With 3 bases clipped from V and 6 bases from J, the junction kept 4 bases outside the gene matches. Germline V gene data show CDR1 as KGHSH and CDR2 as LQKENI. The CDR3 runs to 14 residues. The CDR3 nucleotides are TGTGCCAGCTCACCGGGCAGGGGGGATGAAAAACTGTTTTTT. As protein: CASSPGRGDEKLFF.

Written as DNA, the CDR3 is TGTGCCACCAGCAGCTCGGGACTAGCGGGGGGGAGGCAAGAGACCCAGTACTTC. Amino acids: CATSSSGLAGGRQETQYF. This chain joins TRBV15 and TRBJ2-5, with TRBD2 identical over 16 bases. CDR1 LNHNV and CDR2 YYDKDF come from the germline V gene (reference sequence). V shed 3 bases, J shed 2 bases, and the junction held 6 bases outside the gene matches. There are 18 residues in the CDR3.

This chain joins TRBV5-6 and TRBJ1-6, with D possibly matching TRBD1 (5 bases). Trimming removed 2 bases at V and 10 bases at J, with 19 bases between. The CDR3 covers 16 residues. Germline values: CDR1 SGHDT, CDR2 YYEEEE. In nucleotides, the CDR3 is TGTGCCAGCAGCTTCCTGCAAGGACAAGGATTATCACCCCTCCACTTT. It yields the protein CASSFLQGQGLSPLHF.

This clone has just one count. J is TRBJ1-6 and V is TRBV24-1; perhaps TRBD1 as D (6 bases). The ends were cut back, 3 bases at V and 0 bases at J, with 17 bases in the middle. In germline, CDR1 is KGHDR, CDR2 SFDVKD. The CDR3 is 19 residues long. The CDR3 DNA reads TGTGCCACCAGTGATCCACAGGGCGGCCCTAGCTCCTATAATTCACCCCTCCACTTT. It translates to CATSDPQGGPSSYNSPLHF.